The following is a TCR beta chain sequence with its context. Its target is unknown. The source of the sample is a study of blood T cells in healthy people across ages. The sample, approximately 10 milliliters of peripheral blood, was drawn from each donor. The study's findings and limits: Naive CD4+ cells and diversity were both higher in long-lived donors than in aged donors. Correlation between TCR beta diversity and naive T cell percentage was strong. Changes in expanded clonotypes were possibly confounded, as the CMV status of donors was unknown.

Primers used in a second PCR of roughly 6 to 12 cycles were a sample-barcoded 5' primer and a J-beta primer mix. TCRdb re-derived calls from the 5' RACE reads in MiXCR, one entry per CDR3 protein. The sample shows more than 800,000 distinct CDR3 sequences, less than 35% of them seen only once. The CDR3 is made up of 12 amino acids. CDR1 SQVTM and CDR2 ANQGSEA come from the germline V gene. V lost 7 bases, J lost 4 bases, and 13 bases lay in between. Sequenced: blood. V gene TRBV29-1 combines with J gene TRBJ1-1; a possible D gene is TRBD1 (5 bases). This clonotype was sampled from a woman aged 80 or over in good health. The CDR3 region is CSGWDGGTEAFF. CDR3 sequence (DNA): TGCAGCGGATGGGACGGTGGCACTGAAGCTTTCTTT.